The 19 T cell receptor beta chains below come from one sample, sequenced in a study of monozygotic twins with cystic fibrosis. Sequencing was performed with immunoSEQ multiplex PCR; in TCRdb, only in-frame clones are kept and a portion is missing. The repertoire holds 20,000 to 30,000 clones, with 90% as singletons. The specimen sequenced was blood. These receptor sequences come from a girl under 10 years old with cystic fibrosis.

This clone came up once. The gene calls are TRBV9 and TRBJ1-1; weak D call: TRBD1 (5 bases). Germline lookup yields CDR1 SGDLS and CDR2 YYNGEE. The CDR3 spans 15 residues. V lost 0 bases and J lost 6, with 15 bases in between. In DNA form, the CDR3 reads TGTGCCAGCAGCGTAGTTCAGGGTGTGATACCTGAAGCTTTCTTT. This sequence encodes CASSVVQGVIPEAFF.

The CDR3 region is CASSPQSGMNTEAFF. The CDR3 DNA sequence: TGTGCCAGCAGCCCCCAGTCGGGAATGAACACTGAAGCTTTCTTT. This chain joins TRBV7-3 and TRBJ1-1; D remains ambiguous. V was shortened by 5 bases and J by 0 bases, with 13 bases between the two germline ends. CDR1 and CDR2 (germline): SGHTA, FQGTGA. This CDR3 comprises 15 residues.

This chain links TRBV6-5 with TRBJ1-4; D is perhaps TRBD1 (6 bases). Germline V gives CDR1 MNHEY, CDR2 SVGAGI. The length of the CDR3 is 16 residues. The V and J ends lost 2 bases and 10 bases respectively, with 20 bases between them. The CDR3 protein is CASSYQPDRKGRKLFF. The CDR3 nucleotides read TGTGCCAGCAGTTACCAACCAGACAGGAAGGGGAGAAAACTGTTTTTT.

The CDR3 spells CASRSRNTEAFF. The CDR3 DNA reads TGTGCCAGCAGGTCCAGGAACACTGAAGCTTTCTTT. The chain joins TRBV6-5 to TRBJ1-1; D remains ambiguous. The V end was cut by 6 bases, the J end by 1 base, with 6 bases between. The CDR3 contains 12 residues. Per germline, CDR1 MNHEY and CDR2 SVGAGI.

CDR3 sequence reads: CASRERPLGNTIYF. The CDR3 coding sequence is TGTGCCAGCCGCGAACGCCCTTTAGGAAACACCATATATTTT. V is TRBV19 and J is TRBJ1-3; D call uncertain. The length of the CDR3 is 14 residues. Trimming stripped 9 bases from V and 4 bases from J, with 16 bases between. Germline-derived CDR1 and CDR2 are LNHDA and SQIVND (reference sequence).

V is TRBV6-6 and J is TRBJ1-6, with D possibly matching TRBD1 (5 bases). Germline CDR1 reads MNHNY; CDR2 reads SVGAGI (reference sequence). Trimming took off 2 bases at V and 10 bases at J, with 9 bases between the two ends. This CDR3 spans 13 amino acids. CDR3 nucleotide sequence: TGTGCCAGCAGTTACGACGGGGCCTCACCCCTCCACTTT. Translation gives CASSYDGASPLHF.

This clone was counted only a few times. This chain connects TRBV30 to TRBJ1-1; 9 bases align to TRBD1. V dropped 6 bases and J dropped 2; count of bases not matched to a gene: 4. The CDR3 totals 13 residues. CDR1 and CDR2 from the germline V gene are GTSNPN and SVGIG (reference sequence). CDR3 in DNA: TGTGCCTGCGCGACAGGGGGTAACACTGAAGCTTTCTTT. It codes for CACATGGNTEAFF.

V usage is TRBV7-9 and J usage is TRBJ2-7, with 7 bases that match TRBD2. Per the germline V gene, CDR1 is SEHNR and CDR2 is FQNEAQ (reference sequence). Trimming cost V 0 bases and J 12 bases; bases outside gene matches: 8. The CDR3 covers 13 residues. In DNA form, the CDR3 reads TGTGCCAGCAGCTTAGCGGTAGCGGGCGCGTGGTACTTC. Translating it yields CASSLAVAGAWYF.

In nucleotides, the CDR3 is TGTGCCATCAGTGAGTGGCGACGCCGCGTCTATGGCTACACCTTC. Encoded protein: CAISEWRRRVYGYTF. The rearrangement uses TRBV10-3 and TRBJ1-2; D is unresolved. Trimming pared 1 base from V and 4 bases from J, leaving 13 bases between. This CDR3 comprises 15 residues. The V gene's germline CDR1 is ENHRY and CDR2 SYGVKD.

The chain couples TRBV7-9 to TRBJ2-7; D is undetermined. Trimming stripped 5 bases from V and 3 bases from J, with 8 bases between. The CDR3 runs to 12 residues. Germline assignment: CDR1 SEHNR and CDR2 FQNEAQ (reference sequence). The CDR3 region is CASSPRRYEQYF. CDR3 sequence (DNA): TGTGCCAGCAGCCCCAGGCGCTACGAGCAGTACTTC.

This sequence joins TRBV6-5 and TRBJ1-2; D may be TRBD1 (6 bases). V was cut by 0 bases and J by 8 bases, with 10 bases left in between. The CDR3 contains 13 residues. Germline CDR1 and CDR2: MNHEY and SVGAGI. CDR3 nucleotide sequence: TGTGCCAGCAGTTACTCGTTTCAGGGGGGCTACACCTTC. Amino acids: CASSYSFQGGYTF.

The CDR3 region has the DNA TGTGCCAGCTCACCGGACAGGTTGACCTACGAGCAGTACTTC. Its protein product is CASSPDRLTYEQYF. This sequence joins TRBV18 and TRBJ2-7; 7 positions match TRBD1. Germline V CDR1 and CDR2: KGHSH, LQKENI. With 3 bases clipped from V and 2 bases from J, the junction kept 4 bases outside the gene matches. The CDR3 runs 14 residues.

This clone was seen once. The gene calls are TRBV5-1 and TRBJ1-2; 7 nucleotides agree with TRBD1. This CDR3 has 13 residues. Germline lookup yields CDR1 SGHRS and CDR2 YFSETQ. Trimming cost V 4 bases and J 8 bases; bases outside gene matches: 8. CDR3 bases: TGCGCCAGCAGCCTCGGACAGGTAGAGGGCTACACCTTC. This gives the protein CASSLGQVEGYTF.

The gene calls are TRBV14 and TRBJ2-5; 7 bases align to TRBD1. Germline V gives CDR1 SGHDN, CDR2 FVKESK. This CDR3 is 14 amino acids long. V trimming: 4 bases; J trimming: 4 bases; junction bases outside the gene matches: 6. CDR3 DNA sequence: TGTGCCAGCAGCCGAGGGACAGCCCCAGAGACCCAGTACTTC. This translates into CASSRGTAPETQYF.

This chain uses TRBV6-5 with TRBJ1-3; D is undetermined. The CDR3 loop spans 14 amino acids. CDR1 and CDR2 (germline): MNHEY, SVGAGI. V was cut by 5 bases and J by 6 bases, with 14 bases left in between. The CDR3 DNA reads TGTGCCAGCAGTCGACTCGGTGGTGTAAACACCATATATTTT. Its translation is CASSRLGGVNTIYF.

This clone appeared a single time. The chain employs TRBV27 and TRBJ2-5; no reliable D call. Trimming took 3 bases from V and 3 from J, leaving 8 bases between them. Germline CDR1 is MNHEY and CDR2 is SMNVEV (reference sequence). The CDR3 is 13 residues long. This CDR3 reads CASSFSRKETQYF. DNA of the CDR3: TGTGCCAGCAGTTTTTCTCGTAAAGAGACCCAGTACTTC.

The J gene is TRBJ2-2, the V gene TRBV2; D is perhaps TRBD2 (6 bases). V lost 2 bases and J 6 bases, leaving 13 bases between the germline ends. Germline loops: CDR1 SNHLY, CDR2 FYNNEI. This CDR3 has 15 amino acids. CDR3 loop: CASSELGTSAGELFF. As DNA, the CDR3 is TGTGCCAGCAGTGAACTCGGGACTTCGGCCGGGGAGCTGTTTTTT.

This chain joins TRBV6-5 and TRBJ1-3, with a weak D call TRBD1 (5 bases). The length of the CDR3 is 15 residues. The V end lost 6 bases, the J end lost 0 bases, and 12 bases lay between the germline ends. CDR1 MNHEY and CDR2 SVGAGI come from the germline V gene. In DNA form, the CDR3 reads TGTGCCAGCAGGCCCAGGGACTCCTCTGGAAACACCATATATTTT. This encodes CASRPRDSSGNTIYF.

V is TRBV5-1 and J is TRBJ1-1; TRBD1 agrees at 9 bases. The J segment lost 10 bases and the V segment lost 0 bases, leaving 10 bases of the junction unmatched. This CDR3 has 15 residues. Germline loops: CDR1 SGHRS, CDR2 YFSETQ. The CDR3 sequence: CASSLGWTGESIAFF. The DNA for the CDR3 is TGCGCCAGCAGCTTGGGGTGGACAGGGGAGTCCATAGCTTTCTTT.